Many counts were recorded for the clone carrying this TCR beta chain. Antigen unknown. One end of the junction is discordant with germline, which a read error may explain. This related bone marrow graft donor gave peripheral blood on the day of marrow donation. This CDR3 contains 15 residues. Germline V gene lookup returns CDR1 SGHKS and CDR2 YYEKEE (reference sequence). The data originate from a study of T cells after posttransplantation cyclophosphamide. Regarding the study as a whole: Later blood repertoires were often dominated by clones from the donor CD8+ memory compartment. Tissue-infiltrating T cells from skin or gut overlapped little with blood T cells.

The data were produced by immunoSEQ multiplex PCR, yet TCRdb's version contains in-frame clones alone and is incomplete. This set yields about 24,000 clones and no singletons; the top ten hold roughly 6.6%. The chain combines TRBV5-5 with TRBJ2-5, with a possible D match to TRBD2 (6 bases). The clonotype was recovered from a woman aged 60 to 75 in good health, CMV-negative, and a related stem cell transplant donor. The specimen was PBMCs. Here the CDR3 reads CASSLGPTSQETQYF. CDR3 nucleotides: TGTGCCAGCAGTTTGGGGCCGACTAGCCAAGAGACCCAGTACTTC.